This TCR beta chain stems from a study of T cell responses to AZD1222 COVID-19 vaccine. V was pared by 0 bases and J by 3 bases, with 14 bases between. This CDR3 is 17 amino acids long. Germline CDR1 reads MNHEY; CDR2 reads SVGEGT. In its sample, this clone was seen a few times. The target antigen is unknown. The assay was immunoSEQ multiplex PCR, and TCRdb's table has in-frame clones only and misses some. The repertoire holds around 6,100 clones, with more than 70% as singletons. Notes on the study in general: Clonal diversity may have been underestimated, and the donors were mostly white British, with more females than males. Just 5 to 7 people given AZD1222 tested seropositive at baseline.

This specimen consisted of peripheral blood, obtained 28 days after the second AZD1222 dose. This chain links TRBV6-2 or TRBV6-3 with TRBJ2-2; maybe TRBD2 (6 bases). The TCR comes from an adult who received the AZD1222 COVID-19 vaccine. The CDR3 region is CASSYSIGGGYTGELFF. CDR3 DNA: TGTGCCAGCAGTTACTCGATTGGGGGAGGATACACCGGGGAGCTGTTTTTT.